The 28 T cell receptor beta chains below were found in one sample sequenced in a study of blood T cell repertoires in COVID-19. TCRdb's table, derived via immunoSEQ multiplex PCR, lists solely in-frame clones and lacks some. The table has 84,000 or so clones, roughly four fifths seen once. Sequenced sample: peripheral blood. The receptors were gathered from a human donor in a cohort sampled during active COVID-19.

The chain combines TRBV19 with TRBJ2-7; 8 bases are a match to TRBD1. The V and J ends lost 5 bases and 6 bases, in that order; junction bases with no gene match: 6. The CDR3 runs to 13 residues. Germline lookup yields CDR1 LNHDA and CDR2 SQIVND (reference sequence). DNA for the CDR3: TGTGCCAGTAGTTCCAGGGGGCCGAGCGAGCAGTACTTC. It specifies CASSSRGPSEQYF. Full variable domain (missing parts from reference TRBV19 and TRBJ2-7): DGGITQSPKYLFRKEGQNVTLSCEQNLNHDAMYWYRQDPGQGLRLIYYSQIVNDFQKGDIAEGYSVSREKKESFPLTVTSAQKNPTAFYLCASSSRGPSEQYFGPGTRLTVT.

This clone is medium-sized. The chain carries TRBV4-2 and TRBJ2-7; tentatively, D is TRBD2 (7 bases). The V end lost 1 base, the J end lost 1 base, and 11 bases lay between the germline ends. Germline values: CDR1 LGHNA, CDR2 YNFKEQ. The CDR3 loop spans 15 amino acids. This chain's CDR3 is CASSQGEGGSYEQYF. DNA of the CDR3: TGTGCCAGCAGCCAAGGGGAGGGGGGGTCCTACGAGCAGTACTTC.

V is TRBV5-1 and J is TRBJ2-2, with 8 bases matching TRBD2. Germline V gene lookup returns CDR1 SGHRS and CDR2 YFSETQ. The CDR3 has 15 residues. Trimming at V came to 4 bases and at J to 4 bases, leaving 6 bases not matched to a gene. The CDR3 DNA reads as TGCGCCAGCAGCCCAAAGACTAGCGTCACCGGGGAGCTGTTTTTT. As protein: CASSPKTSVTGELFF.

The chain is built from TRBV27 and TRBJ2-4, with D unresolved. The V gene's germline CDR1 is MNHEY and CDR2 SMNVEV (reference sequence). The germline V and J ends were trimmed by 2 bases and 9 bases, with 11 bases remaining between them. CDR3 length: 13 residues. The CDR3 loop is CASSLAGAGIQYF. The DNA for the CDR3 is TGTGCCAGCAGTTTAGCCGGCGCAGGCATTCAGTACTTC.

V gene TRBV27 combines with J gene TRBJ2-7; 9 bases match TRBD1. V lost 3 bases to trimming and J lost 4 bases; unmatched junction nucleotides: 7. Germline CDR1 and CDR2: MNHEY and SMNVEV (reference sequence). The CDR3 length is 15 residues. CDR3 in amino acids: CASSFTPGQGYEQYF. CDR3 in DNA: TGTGCCAGCAGTTTCACACCGGGACAGGGTTACGAGCAGTACTTC.

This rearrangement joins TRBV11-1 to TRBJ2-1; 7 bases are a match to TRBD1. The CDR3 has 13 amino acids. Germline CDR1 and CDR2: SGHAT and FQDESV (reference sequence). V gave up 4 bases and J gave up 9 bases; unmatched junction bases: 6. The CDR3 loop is CASSWPTGTEQFF. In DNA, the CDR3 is TGTGCCAGCAGCTGGCCGACAGGGACTGAGCAGTTCTTC. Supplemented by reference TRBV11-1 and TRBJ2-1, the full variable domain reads EAEVAQSPRYKITEKSQAVAFWCDPISGHATLYWYRQILGQGPELLVQFQDESVVDDSQLPKDRFSAERLKGVDSTLKIQPAELGDSAMYLCASSWPTGTEQFFGPGTRLTVL.

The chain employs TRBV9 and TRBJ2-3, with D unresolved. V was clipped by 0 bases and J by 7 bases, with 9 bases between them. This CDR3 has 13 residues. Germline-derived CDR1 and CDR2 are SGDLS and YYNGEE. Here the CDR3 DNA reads TGTGCCAGCAGCGTAGCTCTTGACTATACGCAGTATTTT. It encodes CASSVALDYTQYF.

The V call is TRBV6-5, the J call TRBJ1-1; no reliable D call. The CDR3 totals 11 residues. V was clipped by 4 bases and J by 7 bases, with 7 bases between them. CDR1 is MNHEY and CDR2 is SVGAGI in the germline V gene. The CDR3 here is CASSSPVEAFF. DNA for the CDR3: TGTGCCAGCAGTTCCCCCGTTGAAGCTTTCTTT.

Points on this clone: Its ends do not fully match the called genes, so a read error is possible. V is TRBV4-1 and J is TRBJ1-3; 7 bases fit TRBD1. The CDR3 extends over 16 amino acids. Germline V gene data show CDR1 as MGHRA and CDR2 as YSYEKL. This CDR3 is CAGSHPLDRLGNTIYF. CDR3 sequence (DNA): TGCGCCGGCAGCCACCCACTGGACAGGCTAGGAAACACCATATATTTT.

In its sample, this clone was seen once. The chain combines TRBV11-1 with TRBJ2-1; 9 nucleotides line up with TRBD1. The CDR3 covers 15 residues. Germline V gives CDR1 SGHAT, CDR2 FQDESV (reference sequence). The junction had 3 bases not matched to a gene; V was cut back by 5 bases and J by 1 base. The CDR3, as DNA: TGTGCCAGCAGCACCGGGACAGGGTCCTACAATGAGCAGTTCTTC. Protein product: CASSTGTGSYNEQFF. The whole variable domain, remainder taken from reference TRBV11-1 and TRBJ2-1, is EAEVAQSPRYKITEKSQAVAFWCDPISGHATLYWYRQILGQGPELLVQFQDESVVDDSQLPKDRFSAERLKGVDSTLKIQPAELGDSAMYLCASSTGTGSYNEQFFGPGTRLTVL.

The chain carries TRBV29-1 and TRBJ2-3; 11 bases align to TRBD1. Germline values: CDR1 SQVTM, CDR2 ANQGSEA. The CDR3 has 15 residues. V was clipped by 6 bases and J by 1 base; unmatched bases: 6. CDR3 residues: CSVGGTGGGTDTQYF. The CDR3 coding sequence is TGCAGCGTAGGAGGGACAGGGGGAGGCACAGATACGCAGTATTTT.

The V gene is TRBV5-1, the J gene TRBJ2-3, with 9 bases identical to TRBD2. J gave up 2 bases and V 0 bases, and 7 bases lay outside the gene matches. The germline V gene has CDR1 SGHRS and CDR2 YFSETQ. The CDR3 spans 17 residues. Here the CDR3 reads CASSLALAGAPTDTQYF. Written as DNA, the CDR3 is TGCGCCAGCAGCTTGGCATTAGCGGGGGCCCCCACAGATACGCAGTATTTT. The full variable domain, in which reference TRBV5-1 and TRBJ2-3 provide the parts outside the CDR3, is KAGVTQTPRYLIKTRGQQVTLSCSPISGHRSVSWYQQTPGQGLQFLFEYFSETQRNKGNFPGRFSGRQFSNSRSEMNVSTLELGDSALYLCASSLALAGAPTDTQYFGPGTRLTVL.

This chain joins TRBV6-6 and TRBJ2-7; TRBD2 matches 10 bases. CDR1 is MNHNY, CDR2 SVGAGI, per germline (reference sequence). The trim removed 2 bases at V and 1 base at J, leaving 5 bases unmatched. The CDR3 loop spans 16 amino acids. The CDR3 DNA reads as TGTGCCAGCAGTTACCCCAGCGGGGGGGCTTCCTACGAGCAGTACTTC. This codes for CASSYPSGGASYEQYF.

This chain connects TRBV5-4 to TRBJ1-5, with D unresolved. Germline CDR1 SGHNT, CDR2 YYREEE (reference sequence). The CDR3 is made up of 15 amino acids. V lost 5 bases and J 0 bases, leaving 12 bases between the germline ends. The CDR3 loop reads CASSIGGNSNQPQHF. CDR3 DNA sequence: TGTGCCAGCAGTATTGGAGGAAATAGCAATCAGCCCCAGCATTTT.

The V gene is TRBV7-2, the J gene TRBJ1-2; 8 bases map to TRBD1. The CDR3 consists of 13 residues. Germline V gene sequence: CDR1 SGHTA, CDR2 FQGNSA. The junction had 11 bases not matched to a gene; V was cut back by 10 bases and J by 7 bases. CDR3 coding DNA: TGTGCCACGGGTTTCGACAGGGGACGTGGCTACACCTTC. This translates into CATGFDRGRGYTF.

The CDR3 coding sequence is TGTGCCAGCCGGGACTATAACAATGAGCAGTTCTTC. Translated: CASRDYNNEQFF. J is TRBJ2-1 and V is TRBV25-1; 7 bases are shared with TRBD2. V shed 8 bases and J 5 bases; nucleotides not matched to a gene: 3. The CDR3 runs 12 residues. Germline-derived CDR1 and CDR2 are MGHDK and SYGVNS.

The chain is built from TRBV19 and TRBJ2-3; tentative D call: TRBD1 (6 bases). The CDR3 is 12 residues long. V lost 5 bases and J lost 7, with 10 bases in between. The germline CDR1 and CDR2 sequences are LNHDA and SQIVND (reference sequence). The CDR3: CASSRTDYTQYF. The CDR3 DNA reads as TGTGCCAGTAGTCGGACAGACTATACGCAGTATTTT.

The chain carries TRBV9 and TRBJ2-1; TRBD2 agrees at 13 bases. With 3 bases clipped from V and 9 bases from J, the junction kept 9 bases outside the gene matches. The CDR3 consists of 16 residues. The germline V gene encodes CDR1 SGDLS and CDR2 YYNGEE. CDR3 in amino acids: CASSAPGTSGVGEQFF. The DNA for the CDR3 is TGTGCCAGCAGCGCCCCCGGGACTAGCGGGGTTGGTGAGCAGTTCTTC.

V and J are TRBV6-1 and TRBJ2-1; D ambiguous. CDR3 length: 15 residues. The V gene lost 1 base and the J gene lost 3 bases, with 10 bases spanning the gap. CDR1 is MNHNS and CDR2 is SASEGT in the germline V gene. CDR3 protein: CASSEDFNGYNEQFF. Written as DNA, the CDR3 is TGTGCCAGCAGTGAAGATTTCAACGGCTACAATGAGCAGTTCTTC.

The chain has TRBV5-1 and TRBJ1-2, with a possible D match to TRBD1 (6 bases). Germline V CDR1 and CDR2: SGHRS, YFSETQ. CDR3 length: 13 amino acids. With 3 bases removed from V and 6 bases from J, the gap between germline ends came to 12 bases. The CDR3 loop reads CASSSVDRNGYTF. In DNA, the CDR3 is TGCGCCAGCAGCTCAGTCGACAGGAATGGCTACACCTTC. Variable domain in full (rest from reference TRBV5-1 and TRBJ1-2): KAGVTQTPRYLIKTRGQQVTLSCSPISGHRSVSWYQQTPGQGLQFLFEYFSETQRNKGNFPGRFSGRQFSNSRSEMNVSTLELGDSALYLCASSSVDRNGYTFGSGTRLTVV.

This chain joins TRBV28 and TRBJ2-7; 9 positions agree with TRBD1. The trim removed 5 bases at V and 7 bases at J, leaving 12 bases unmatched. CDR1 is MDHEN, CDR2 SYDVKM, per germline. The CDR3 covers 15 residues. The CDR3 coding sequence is TGTGCCAGCAGTGCAACAGGGACAGGGTTTGGAGAGCAGTACTTC. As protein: CASSATGTGFGEQYF.

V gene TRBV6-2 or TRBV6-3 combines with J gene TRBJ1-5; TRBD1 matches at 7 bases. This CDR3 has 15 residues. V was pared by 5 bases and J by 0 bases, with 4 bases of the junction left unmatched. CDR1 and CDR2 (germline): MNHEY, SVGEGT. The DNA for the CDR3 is TGTGCCAGCAGTAACCGGGACAGTAGCAATCAGCCCCAGCATTTT. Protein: CASSNRDSSNQPQHF.

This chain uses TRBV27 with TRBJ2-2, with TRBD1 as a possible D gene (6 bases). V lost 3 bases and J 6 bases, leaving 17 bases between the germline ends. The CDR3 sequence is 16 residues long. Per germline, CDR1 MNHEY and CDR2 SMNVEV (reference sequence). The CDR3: CASSFSEDHRAGELFF. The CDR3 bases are TGTGCCAGCAGTTTTTCTGAAGACCACAGGGCCGGGGAGCTGTTTTTT.

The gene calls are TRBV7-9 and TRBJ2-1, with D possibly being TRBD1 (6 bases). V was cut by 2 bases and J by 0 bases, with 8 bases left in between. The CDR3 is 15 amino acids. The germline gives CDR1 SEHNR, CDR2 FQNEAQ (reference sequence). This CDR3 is CASSLRGSSYNEQFF. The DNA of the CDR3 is TGTGCCAGCAGCTTAAGGGGGAGCTCCTACAATGAGCAGTTCTTC.

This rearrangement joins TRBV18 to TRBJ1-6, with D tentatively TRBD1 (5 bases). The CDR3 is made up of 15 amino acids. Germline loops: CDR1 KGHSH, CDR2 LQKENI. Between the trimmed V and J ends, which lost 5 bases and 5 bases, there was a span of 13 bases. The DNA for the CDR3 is TGTGCCAGCTCAGCGGACATACCAGATAATTCACCCCTCCACTTT. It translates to CASSADIPDNSPLHF.

The CDR3 here is CASRMTSGGTDTQYF. CDR3 bases: TGTGCCAGCAGAATGACTAGCGGGGGCACAGATACGCAGTATTTT. The genes are TRBV3-1 (or the pseudogene TRBV3-2) and TRBJ2-3; 11 positions agree with TRBD2. Unmatched junction bases numbered 3, after V lost 6 bases and J lost 1 base. Germline V lookup: CDR1 LGHDT, CDR2 YNNKEL (reference sequence). The CDR3 has 15 residues.

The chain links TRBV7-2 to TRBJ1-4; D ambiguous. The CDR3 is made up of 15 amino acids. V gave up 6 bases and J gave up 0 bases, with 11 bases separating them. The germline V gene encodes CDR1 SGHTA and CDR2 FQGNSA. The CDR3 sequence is CASSSHLATNEKLFF. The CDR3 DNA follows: TGTGCCAGCAGTTCCCATCTAGCAACTAATGAAAAACTGTTTTTT.

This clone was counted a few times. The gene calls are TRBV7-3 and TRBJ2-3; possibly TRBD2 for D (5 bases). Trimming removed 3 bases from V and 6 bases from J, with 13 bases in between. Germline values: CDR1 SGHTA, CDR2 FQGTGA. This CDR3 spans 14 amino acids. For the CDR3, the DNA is TGTGCCAGCAGCTTTTCCGGAGGCAGGGATACGCAGTATTTT. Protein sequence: CASSFSGGRDTQYF.